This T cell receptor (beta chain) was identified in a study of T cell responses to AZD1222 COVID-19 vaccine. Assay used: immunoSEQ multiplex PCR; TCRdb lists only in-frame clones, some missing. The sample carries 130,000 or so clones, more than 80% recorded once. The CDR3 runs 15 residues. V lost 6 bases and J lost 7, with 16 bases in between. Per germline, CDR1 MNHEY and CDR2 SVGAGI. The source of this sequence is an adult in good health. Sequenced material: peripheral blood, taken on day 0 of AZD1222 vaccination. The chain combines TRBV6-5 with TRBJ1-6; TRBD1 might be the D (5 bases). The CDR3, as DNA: TGTGCCAGCAGCAAATCCGGGACTGAGAATTCACCCCTCCACTTT. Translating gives CASSKSGTENSPLHF.